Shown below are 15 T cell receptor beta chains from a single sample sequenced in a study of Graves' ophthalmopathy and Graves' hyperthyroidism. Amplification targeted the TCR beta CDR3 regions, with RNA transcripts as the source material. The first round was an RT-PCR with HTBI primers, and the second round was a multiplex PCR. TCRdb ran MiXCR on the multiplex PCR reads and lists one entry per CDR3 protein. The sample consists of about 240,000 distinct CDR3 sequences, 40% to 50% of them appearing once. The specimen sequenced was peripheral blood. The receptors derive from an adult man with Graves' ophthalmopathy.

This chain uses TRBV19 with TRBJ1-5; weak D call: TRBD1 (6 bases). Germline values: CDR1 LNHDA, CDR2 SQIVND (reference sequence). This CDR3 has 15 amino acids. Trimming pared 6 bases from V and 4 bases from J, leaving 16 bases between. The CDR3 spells CASSGRQDLNQPQHF. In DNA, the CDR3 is TGTGCCAGTAGCGGAAGACAGGACCTTAATCAGCCCCAGCATTTT.

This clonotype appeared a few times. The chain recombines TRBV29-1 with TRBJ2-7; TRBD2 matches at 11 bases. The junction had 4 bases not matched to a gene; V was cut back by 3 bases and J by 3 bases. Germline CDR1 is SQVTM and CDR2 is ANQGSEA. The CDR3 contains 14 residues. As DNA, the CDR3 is TGCAGCGTTGAGGCTAGCGGGGGGCTCTACGAGCAGTACTTC. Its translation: CSVEASGGLYEQYF.

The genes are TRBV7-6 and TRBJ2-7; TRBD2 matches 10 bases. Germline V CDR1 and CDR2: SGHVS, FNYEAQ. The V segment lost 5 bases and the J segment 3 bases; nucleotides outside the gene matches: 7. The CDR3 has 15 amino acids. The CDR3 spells CASSLSGGYLYEQYF. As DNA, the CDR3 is TGTGCCAGCAGCCTTAGCGGGGGGTACCTCTACGAGCAGTACTTC.

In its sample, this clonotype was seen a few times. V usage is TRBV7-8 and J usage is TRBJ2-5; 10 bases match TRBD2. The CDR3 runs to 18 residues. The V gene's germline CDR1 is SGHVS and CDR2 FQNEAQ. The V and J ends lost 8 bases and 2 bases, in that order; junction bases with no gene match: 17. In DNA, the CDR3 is TGTGCCAGCCACCCCCGACCCGTACTAGCGGGGTGGCAAGAGACCCAGTACTTC. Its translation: CASHPRPVLAGWQETQYF. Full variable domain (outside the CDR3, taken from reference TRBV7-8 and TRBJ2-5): GAGVSQSPRYKVAKRGQDVALRCDPISGHVSLFWYQQALGQGPEFLTYFQNEAQLDKSGLPSDRFFAERPEGSVSTLKIQRTQQEDSAVYLCASHPRPVLAGWQETQYFGPGTRLLVL.

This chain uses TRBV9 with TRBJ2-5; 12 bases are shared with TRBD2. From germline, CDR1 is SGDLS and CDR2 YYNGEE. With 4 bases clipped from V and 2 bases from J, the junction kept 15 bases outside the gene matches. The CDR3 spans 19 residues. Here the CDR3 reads CASSSPTSGSLLGQETQYF. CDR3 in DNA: TGTGCCAGCAGCTCACCGACTAGCGGGAGTTTATTAGGGCAAGAGACCCAGTACTTC.

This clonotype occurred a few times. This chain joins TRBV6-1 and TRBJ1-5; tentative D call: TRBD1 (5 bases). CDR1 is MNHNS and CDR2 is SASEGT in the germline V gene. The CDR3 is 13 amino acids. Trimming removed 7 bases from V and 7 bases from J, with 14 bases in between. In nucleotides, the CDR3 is TGTGCCAGCACCCCGACAGCTCCCCAGCCCCAGCATTTT. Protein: CASTPTAPQPQHF.

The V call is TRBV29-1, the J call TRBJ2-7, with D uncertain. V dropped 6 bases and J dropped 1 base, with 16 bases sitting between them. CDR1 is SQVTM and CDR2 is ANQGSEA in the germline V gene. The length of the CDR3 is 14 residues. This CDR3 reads CSVSKNTVSYEQYF. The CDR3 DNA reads TGCAGCGTGAGTAAAAATACAGTTTCCTACGAGCAGTACTTC.

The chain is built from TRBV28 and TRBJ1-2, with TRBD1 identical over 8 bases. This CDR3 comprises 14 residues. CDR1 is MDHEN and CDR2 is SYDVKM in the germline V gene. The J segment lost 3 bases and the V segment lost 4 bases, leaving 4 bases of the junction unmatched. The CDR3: CASSSGRGHYGYTF. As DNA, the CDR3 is TGTGCCAGCAGTTCGGGCAGGGGGCACTATGGCTACACCTTC.

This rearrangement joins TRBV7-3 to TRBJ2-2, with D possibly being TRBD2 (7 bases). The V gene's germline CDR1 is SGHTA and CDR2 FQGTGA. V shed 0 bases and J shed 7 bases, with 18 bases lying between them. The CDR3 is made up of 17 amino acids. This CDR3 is CASSLTPSGGPDGELFF. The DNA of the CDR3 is TGTGCCAGCAGCTTAACCCCCTCCGGGGGGCCGGACGGGGAGCTGTTTTTT.

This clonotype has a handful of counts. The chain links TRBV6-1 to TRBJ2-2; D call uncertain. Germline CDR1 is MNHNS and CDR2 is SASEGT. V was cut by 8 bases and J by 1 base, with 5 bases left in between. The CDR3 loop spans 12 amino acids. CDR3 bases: TGTGCCAGCCGACAGAACACCGGGGAGCTGTTTTTT. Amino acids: CASRQNTGELFF.

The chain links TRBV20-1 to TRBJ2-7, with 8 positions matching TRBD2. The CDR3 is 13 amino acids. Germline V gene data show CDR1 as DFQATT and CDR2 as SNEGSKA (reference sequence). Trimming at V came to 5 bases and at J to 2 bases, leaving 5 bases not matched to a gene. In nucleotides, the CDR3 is TGCAGTGCTTCAGCGGGAGTTGCCTACGAGCAGTACTTC. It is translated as CSASAGVAYEQYF.

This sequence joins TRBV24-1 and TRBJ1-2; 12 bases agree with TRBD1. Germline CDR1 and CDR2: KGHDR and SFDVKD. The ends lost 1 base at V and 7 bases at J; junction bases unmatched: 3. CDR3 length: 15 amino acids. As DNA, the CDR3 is TGTGCCACCAGTGATTTCGGGACAGGGGGCTTTGGCTACACCTTC. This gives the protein CATSDFGTGGFGYTF.

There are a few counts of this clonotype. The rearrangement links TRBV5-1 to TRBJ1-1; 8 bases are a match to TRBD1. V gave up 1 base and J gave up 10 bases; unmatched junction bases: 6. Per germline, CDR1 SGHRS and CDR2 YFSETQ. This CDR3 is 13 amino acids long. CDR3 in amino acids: CASSLMDRVGAFF. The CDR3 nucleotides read TGCGCCAGCAGCTTGATGGACAGGGTGGGAGCTTTCTTT.

CDR3: CASSRPGQRPYEQYF. DNA for the CDR3: TGTGCCAGCAGCCGGCCGGGACAGAGACCTTACGAGCAGTACTTC. The gene calls are TRBV14 and TRBJ2-7, with 7 nucleotides matching TRBD1. The CDR3 runs 15 residues. Trimming at V came to 4 bases and at J to 4 bases, leaving 10 bases not matched to a gene. Germline CDR1 and CDR2: SGHDN and FVKESK.

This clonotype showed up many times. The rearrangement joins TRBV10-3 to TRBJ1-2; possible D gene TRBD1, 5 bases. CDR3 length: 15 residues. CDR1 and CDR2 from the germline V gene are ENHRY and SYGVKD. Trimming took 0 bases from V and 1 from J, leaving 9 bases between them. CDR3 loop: CAISESSGVNYGYTF. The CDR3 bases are TGTGCCATCAGTGAGTCGTCGGGGGTTAACTATGGCTACACCTTC.